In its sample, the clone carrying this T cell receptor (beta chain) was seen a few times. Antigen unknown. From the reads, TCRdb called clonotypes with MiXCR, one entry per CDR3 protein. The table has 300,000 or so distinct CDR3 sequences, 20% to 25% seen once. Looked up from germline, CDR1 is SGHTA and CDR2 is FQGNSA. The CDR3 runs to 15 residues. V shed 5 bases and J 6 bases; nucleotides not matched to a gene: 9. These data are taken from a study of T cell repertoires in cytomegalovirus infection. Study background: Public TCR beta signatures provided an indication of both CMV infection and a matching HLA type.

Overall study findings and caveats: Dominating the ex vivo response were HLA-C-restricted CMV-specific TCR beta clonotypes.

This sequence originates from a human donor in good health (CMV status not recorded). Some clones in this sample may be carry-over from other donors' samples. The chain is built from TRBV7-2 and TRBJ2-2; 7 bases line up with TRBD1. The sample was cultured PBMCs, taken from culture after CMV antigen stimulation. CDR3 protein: CASSPDRVGAGELFF. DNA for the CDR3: TGTGCCAGCAGCCCAGACAGGGTTGGAGCCGGGGAGCTGTTTTTT.